This entry is about one TCR beta chain. This record belongs to a study of blood T cell repertoires in COVID-19. Germline V lookup: CDR1 SGHTA, CDR2 FQGNSA. CDR3 length: 14 amino acids. Trimming cost V 3 bases and J 2 bases, with 11 bases left between them. Per the study methods: Estimated nucleated cell counts came from reference gene primer amplification. The method was immunoSEQ multiplex PCR; TCRdb's version includes in-frame clones alone and lacks a portion of them. The V and J calls and clone size come from that table; D and trimming were worked out from the DNA. Among 110,000 or so clones listed, more than 80% were seen once.

This chain uses TRBV7-2 with TRBJ2-7, with a tentative D call TRBD2 (6 bases). Material for sequencing was peripheral blood. The receptor's source is a woman aged 55-69 years with COVID-19, enrolled during active disease. CDR3 in amino acids: CASSLTSITYEQYF. As DNA, the CDR3 is TGTGCCAGCAGCTTGACTAGTATAACCTACGAGCAGTACTTC.